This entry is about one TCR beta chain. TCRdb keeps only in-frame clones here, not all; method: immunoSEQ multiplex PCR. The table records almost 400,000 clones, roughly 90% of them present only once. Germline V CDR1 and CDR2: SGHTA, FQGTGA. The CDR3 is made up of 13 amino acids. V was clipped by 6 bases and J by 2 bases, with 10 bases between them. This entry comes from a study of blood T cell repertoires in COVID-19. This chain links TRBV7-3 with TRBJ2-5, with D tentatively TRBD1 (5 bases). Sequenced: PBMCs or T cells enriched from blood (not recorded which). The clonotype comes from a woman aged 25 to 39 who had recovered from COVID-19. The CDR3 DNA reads TGTGCCAGCAGTAAGGGGTGGCAAGAGACCCAGTACTTC. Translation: CASSKGWQETQYF.